These 8 T cell receptor beta chains originate from one sample sequenced in a study of blood T cell repertoires in COVID-19. Clones were sequenced by immunoSEQ multiplex PCR, and TCRdb holds only the in-frame ones, with some missing. Found here are tens of thousands of clones, 80% to 90% of them singletons; the top ten hold approximately 4.3%. Material: peripheral blood. These receptors all come from a man aged 55 to 70 with acute or convalescent COVID-19.

This rearrangement joins TRBV7-9 to TRBJ1-2; D call uncertain. This CDR3 contains 14 residues. Germline V lookup: CDR1 SEHNR, CDR2 FQNEAQ (reference sequence). Trimming left V 1 base short and J 5 bases short, with 11 bases between. The CDR3: CASSLDAGNYGYTF. The CDR3 DNA sequence: TGTGCCAGCAGCTTAGATGCGGGAAATTATGGCTACACCTTC.

This rearrangement joins TRBV19 to TRBJ1-4; the D is unclear. V gave up 5 bases and J gave up 0 bases, with 10 bases separating them. The CDR3 covers 15 residues. Germline values: CDR1 LNHDA, CDR2 SQIVND (reference sequence). The CDR3 loop reads CASSLGPATNEKLFF. As DNA, the CDR3 is TGTGCCAGTAGTTTAGGGCCAGCAACTAATGAAAAACTGTTTTTT.

The chain uses TRBV7-3 and TRBJ2-6, with D possibly TRBD1 on 6 matching bases. V lost 3 bases to trimming and J lost 3 bases, with 18 bases between them. Germline V CDR1 and CDR2: SGHTA, FQGTGA. The CDR3 length is 18 residues. The CDR3 sequence: CASSFAPWGRGGANVLTF. The CDR3 DNA sequence: TGTGCCAGCAGCTTCGCCCCTTGGGGGCGCGGTGGGGCCAACGTCCTGACTTTC.

The gene calls are TRBV5-6 and TRBJ2-4; 9 positions match TRBD2. Losses at the gene ends were 3 bases for V and 1 base for J; bases not matched to a gene: 5. The CDR3 loop spans 16 amino acids. The germline CDR1 and CDR2 sequences are SGHDT and YYEEEE. The DNA for the CDR3 is TGTGCCAGCAGCTGGGGTAGCGGGAGTGCCAAAAACATTCAGTACTTC. Its protein product is CASSWGSGSAKNIQYF.

V usage is TRBV6-4 and J usage is TRBJ1-1, with D tentatively TRBD1 (5 bases). Between the trimmed V and J ends, which lost 3 bases and 1 base, there was a span of 12 bases. CDR3 size: 15 residues. Germline assignment: CDR1 MRHNA and CDR2 SNTAGT. CDR3 DNA: TGTGCCAGCAGTGAAGCTCAGGGTCGGAACACTGAAGCTTTCTTT. It specifies CASSEAQGRNTEAFF.

The chain links TRBV2 to TRBJ1-1; D may be TRBD1 (5 bases). Trimming cost V 1 base and J 7 bases, with 10 bases left between them. Germline V gives CDR1 SNHLY, CDR2 FYNNEI. The CDR3 spans 13 residues. In nucleotides, the CDR3 is TGTGCCAGCAGTGAAGAAACGGGACTTGAAGCTTTCTTT. This codes for CASSEETGLEAFF.

This clone was detected only once. V usage is TRBV7-3 and J usage is TRBJ2-1, with 7 bases identical to TRBD2. This CDR3 contains 16 residues. Trimming cost V 1 base and J 8 bases; bases outside gene matches: 11. CDR1 is SGHTA, CDR2 FQGTGA, per germline. The CDR3 coding sequence is TGTGCCAGCAGCTTAAATCGGCTAGCGGAGGGGCATGAGCAGTTCTTC. Its protein product is CASSLNRLAEGHEQFF.

The chain is built from TRBV5-1 and TRBJ2-1, with TRBD2 identical over 9 bases. The CDR3 is 18 residues long. Trimming at V came to 0 bases and at J to 5 bases, leaving 12 bases not matched to a gene. Germline V gives CDR1 SGHRS, CDR2 YFSETQ. Written as DNA, the CDR3 is TGCGCCAGCAGCTTGGGCTTAGGAGGACTAGCGTCAAACAATGAGCAGTTCTTC. Protein: CASSLGLGGLASNNEQFF.